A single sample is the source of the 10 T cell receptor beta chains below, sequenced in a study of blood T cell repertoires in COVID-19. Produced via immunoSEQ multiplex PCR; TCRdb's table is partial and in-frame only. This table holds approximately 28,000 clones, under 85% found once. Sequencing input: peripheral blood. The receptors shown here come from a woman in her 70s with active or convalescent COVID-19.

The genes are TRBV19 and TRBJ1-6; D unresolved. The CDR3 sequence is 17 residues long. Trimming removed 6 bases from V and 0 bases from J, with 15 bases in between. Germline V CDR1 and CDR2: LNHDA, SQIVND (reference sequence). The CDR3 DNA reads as TGTGCCAGTAGAACCGACGCGGCCAGCTCCTATAATTCACCCCTCCACTTT. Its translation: CASRTDAASSYNSPLHF.

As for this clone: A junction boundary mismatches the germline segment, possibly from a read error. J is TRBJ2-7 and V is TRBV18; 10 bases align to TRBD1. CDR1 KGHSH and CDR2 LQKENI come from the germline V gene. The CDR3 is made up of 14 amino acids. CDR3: CASSPLDRGRGSDF. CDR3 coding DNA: TGTGCCAGCTCACCACTGGACAGGGGGAGAGGTTCGGACTTC. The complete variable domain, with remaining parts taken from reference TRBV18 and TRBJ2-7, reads NAGVMQNPRHLVRRRGQEARLRCSPMKGHSHVYWYRQLPEEGLKFMVYLQKENIIDESGMPKERFSAEFPKEGPSILRIQQVVRGDSAAYFCASSPLDRGRGSDFGPGTRLTVT.

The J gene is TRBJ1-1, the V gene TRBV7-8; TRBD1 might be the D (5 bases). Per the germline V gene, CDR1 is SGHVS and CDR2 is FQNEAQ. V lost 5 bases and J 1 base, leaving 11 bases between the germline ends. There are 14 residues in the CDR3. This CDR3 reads CASSPLGGNTEAFF. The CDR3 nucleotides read TGTGCCAGCAGCCCTCTCGGGGGGAACACTGAAGCTTTCTTT.

The CDR3 sequence is CASSQQGATDTQYF. Here the CDR3 DNA reads TGTGCCAGCAGCCAACAGGGGGCAACAGATACGCAGTATTTT. The chain links TRBV5-6 to TRBJ2-3; 9 bases are shared with TRBD1. V trimming: 4 bases; J trimming: 3 bases; junction bases outside the gene matches: 3. Germline V CDR1 and CDR2: SGHDT, YYEEEE. The CDR3 sequence is 14 residues long. The full variable domain, in which reference TRBV5-6 and TRBJ2-3 provide the parts outside the CDR3, is DAGVTQSPTHLIKTRGQQVTLRCSPKSGHDTVSWYQQALGQGPQFIFQYYEEEERQRGNFPDRFSGHQFPNYSSELNVNALLLGDSALYLCASSQQGATDTQYFGPGTRLTVL.

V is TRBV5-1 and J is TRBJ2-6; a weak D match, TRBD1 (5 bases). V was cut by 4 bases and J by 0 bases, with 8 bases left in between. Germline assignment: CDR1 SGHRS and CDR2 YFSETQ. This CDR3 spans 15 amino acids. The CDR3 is CASSRQPSGANVLTF. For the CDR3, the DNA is TGCGCCAGCAGCCGACAGCCCTCTGGGGCCAACGTCCTGACTTTC.

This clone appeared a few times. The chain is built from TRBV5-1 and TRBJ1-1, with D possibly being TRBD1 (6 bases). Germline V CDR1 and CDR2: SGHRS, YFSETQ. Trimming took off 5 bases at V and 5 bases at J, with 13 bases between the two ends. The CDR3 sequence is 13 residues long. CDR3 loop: CASSTGSRTEAFF. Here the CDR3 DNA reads TGCGCCAGCAGTACAGGGTCGAGAACTGAAGCTTTCTTT.

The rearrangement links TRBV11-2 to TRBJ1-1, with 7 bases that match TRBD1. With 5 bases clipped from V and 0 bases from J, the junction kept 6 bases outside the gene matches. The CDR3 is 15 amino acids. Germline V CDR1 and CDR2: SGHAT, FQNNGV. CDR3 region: CASSPRQGLNTEAFF. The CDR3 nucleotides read TGTGCCAGCAGCCCAAGACAGGGTTTGAACACTGAAGCTTTCTTT.

CDR3 nucleotide sequence: TGTGCCAGCAGTCACAGGGGTGACACTGAAGCTTTCTTT. Amino acids: CASSHRGDTEAFF. The chain combines TRBV6-5 with TRBJ1-1, with 7 bases aligning to TRBD1. Unmatched junction bases numbered 3, after V lost 5 bases and J lost 3 bases. CDR1 MNHEY and CDR2 SVGAGI come from the germline V gene. CDR3 size: 13 residues.

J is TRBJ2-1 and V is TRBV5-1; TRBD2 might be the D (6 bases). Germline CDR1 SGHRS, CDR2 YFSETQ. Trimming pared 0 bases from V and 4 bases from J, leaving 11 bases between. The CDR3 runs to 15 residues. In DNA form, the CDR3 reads TGCGCCAGCAGCTTGGCACCTGGAGGGTACAATGAGCAGTTCTTC. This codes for CASSLAPGGYNEQFF. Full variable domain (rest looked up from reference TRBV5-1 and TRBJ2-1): KAGVTQTPRYLIKTRGQQVTLSCSPISGHRSVSWYQQTPGQGLQFLFEYFSETQRNKGNFPGRFSGRQFSNSRSEMNVSTLELGDSALYLCASSLAPGGYNEQFFGPGTRLTVL.

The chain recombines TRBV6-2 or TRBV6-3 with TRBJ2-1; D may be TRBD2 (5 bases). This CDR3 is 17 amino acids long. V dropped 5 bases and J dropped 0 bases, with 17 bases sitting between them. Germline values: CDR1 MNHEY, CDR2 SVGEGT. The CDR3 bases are TGTGCCAGCAGTCTGGTGACTGGACTGAGCTCCTACAATGAGCAGTTCTTC. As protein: CASSLVTGLSSYNEQFF.